This is a list of T cell receptor beta chains from one sample in a study of blood T cells in healthy people across ages. TCRdb re-analysed the 5' RACE reads in MiXCR, keeping a single row per CDR3 protein. The sample shows 1.8 million or so distinct CDR3 sequences, about two fifths of them seen only once. Sample: blood. The source is a human donor in good health. Each CDR3 is given with its conserved first and last residue. A D gene is named only where the DNA matches it firmly. A clone size is listed for some rows: how often the clone was seen (once, few, many), or a class if it is expanded.

clone_size	v_call	j_call	d_call	cdr3_length	cdr3_aa	cdr3_nt
many	TRBV9	TRBJ2-3	.	12	CASSGFTDTQYF	TGTGCCAGCAGCGGTTTCACAGATACGCAGTATTTT
many	TRBV10-3	TRBJ2-5	TRBD2	16	CAISDSASGPQETQYF	TGTGCCATCAGTGACTCGGCTAGCGGGCCACAAGAGACCCAGTACTTC
.	TRBV28	TRBJ2-7	TRBD2	18	CASNYGTSGASSYNEQYF	TGTGCCAGCAACTACGGGACTAGCGGGGCGAGCTCCTACAATGAGCAGTACTTC
once	TRBV10-3	TRBJ2-1	TRBD2	14	CAVKLAGDKGEQFF	TGTGCCGTCAAACTAGCGGGGGATAAGGGTGAGCAGTTCTTC
.	TRBV29-1	TRBJ1-2	.	14	CSVTPQGTNYGYTF	TGCAGCGTTACCCCCCAGGGGACTAACTATGGCTACACCTTC
.	TRBV28	TRBJ2-5	.	13	CASWSAKQETQYF	TGTGCCAGCTGGTCTGCCAAGCAAGAGACCCAGTACTTC
few	TRBV12-3/TRBV12-4	TRBJ1-2	TRBD1	13	CASSRQGNSGYTF	TGTGCCAGCAGTCGACAGGGTAATAGTGGCTACACCTTC
.	TRBV5-1	TRBJ2-4	TRBD1	13	CASSTDRGGIQYF	TGCGCCAGCAGCACCGACAGGGGAGGCATTCAGTACTTC
.	TRBV24-1	TRBJ2-1	.	15	CATSDANRWFNEQFF	TGTGCCACCAGTGATGCGAACCGGTGGTTCAATGAGCAGTTCTTC
.	TRBV20-1	TRBJ2-3	.	14	CSASSSGATDTQYF	TGCAGTGCTTCCAGCTCAGGGGCCACAGATACGCAGTATTTT
.	TRBV14	TRBJ1-2	.	16	CASSQELGSANYGYTF	TGTGCCAGCAGCCAAGAGCTGGGTTCAGCTAACTATGGCTACACCTTC
many	TRBV4-3	TRBJ1-6	.	14	CASSQVRGDSPLHF	TGCGCCAGCAGCCAAGTGAGAGGAGACTCACCCCTCCACTTT
.	TRBV10-3	TRBJ2-7	.	13	CAISEPPYYEQYF	TGTGCCATCAGTGAGCCACCTTACTACGAGCAGTACTTC
.	TRBV11-2	TRBJ2-1	.	17	CASSLDRSSGRYNEQFF	TGTGCCAGCAGCTTAGATCGTAGCTCAGGGCGATACAATGAGCAGTTCTTC
once	TRBV7-6	TRBJ1-2	TRBD1	15	CASSPRGTGDYGYTF	TGTGCCAGCAGCCCTCGGGGGACAGGGGACTATGGCTACACCTTC
.	TRBV7-2	TRBJ1-2	TRBD1	15	CASSLARQGNYGYTF	TGTGCCAGCAGCTTAGCCCGACAGGGCAACTATGGCTACACCTTC
.	TRBV27	TRBJ2-1	.	15	CASIMRLVPSNEQFF	TGTGCCAGCATCATGAGACTAGTTCCAAGCAATGAGCAGTTCTTC
few	TRBV3-1	TRBJ2-7	.	15	CASSLAWGRADEQYF	TGTGCCAGCAGCCTTGCTTGGGGCAGGGCCGACGAGCAGTACTTC
few	TRBV20-1	TRBJ2-3	TRBD2	17	CSARVGRGSGGTDTQYF	TGCAGTGCTAGAGTCGGCCGTGGTAGCGGGGGCACAGATACGCAGTATTTT
few	TRBV9	TRBJ2-1	.	14	CASSVGGTYNEQFF	TGTGCCAGCAGCGTAGGGGGGACCTACAATGAGCAGTTCTTC
many	TRBV27	TRBJ2-6	.	14	CASREGSGANVLTF	TGTGCCAGCCGCGAGGGGTCAGGGGCCAACGTCCTGACTTTC
.	TRBV27	TRBJ2-5	.	15	CASSSGSIPMGTQYF	TGTGCCAGCAGTTCGGGCTCGATACCTATGGGGACCCAGTACTTC
few	TRBV28	TRBJ1-5	.	15	CASNRGPGGNQPQHF	TGTGCCAGCAATAGAGGGCCCGGGGGCAATCAGCCCCAGCATTTT
.	TRBV25-1	TRBJ2-1	TRBD1	16	CASTPSPGQGSSEQFF	TGTGCCAGCACCCCGAGCCCGGGACAGGGTAGTAGTGAGCAGTTCTTC
.	TRBV20-1	TRBJ2-1	.	14	CSAYMILSYNEQFF	TGCAGTGCCTACATGATTCTCTCCTACAATGAGCAGTTCTTC
once	TRBV14	TRBJ1-2	.	15	CASSHDRRWGDGYTF	TGTGCCAGCAGTCACGACCGCAGGTGGGGAGATGGCTACACCTTC
few	TRBV30	TRBJ2-4	TRBD1	14	CALTGTFPKNIQYF	TGTGCCTTGACAGGGACGTTTCCTAAAAACATTCAGTACTTC
.	TRBV9	TRBJ2-1	.	13	CASSVEAHSEQFF	TGTGCCAGCAGCGTAGAGGCCCACAGTGAGCAGTTCTTC
few	TRBV10-3	TRBJ2-7	.	13	CAIMSPTDYEQYF	TGTGCCATCATGTCCCCTACTGACTACGAGCAGTACTTC
.	TRBV28	TRBJ1-4	TRBD1	14	CASSITGGDEKLFF	TGTGCCAGCAGTATTACAGGGGGGGATGAAAAACTGTTTTTT
few	TRBV20-1	TRBJ2-1	TRBD1	14	CSAGQSSIPNEQFF	TGCAGTGCGGGACAGTCTTCAATCCCCAATGAGCAGTTCTTC
once	TRBV24-1	TRBJ2-1	.	16	CATSDLGQATYNEQFF	TGTGCCACCAGTGATTTGGGGCAGGCCACCTACAATGAGCAGTTCTTC
few	TRBV7-3	TRBJ1-1	TRBD1	13	CASSLGQANEAFF	TGTGCCAGCAGCCTGGGACAGGCTAACGAAGCTTTCTTT
once	TRBV12-3/TRBV12-4	TRBJ1-2	.	13	CASSSNSPGDYTF	TGTGCCAGCAGTTCAAATTCACCGGGGGACTACACCTTC
.	TRBV6-5	TRBJ1-2	.	14	CASSPHRDIGGYTF	TGTGCCAGCAGCCCACATCGGGACATTGGTGGCTACACCTTC
.	TRBV2	TRBJ2-7	TRBD2	15	CASRAQSGGVYEQYF	TGTGCCAGCAGGGCCCAAAGCGGGGGGGTTTACGAGCAGTACTTC
once	TRBV20-1	TRBJ1-2	.	15	CSARDQHSNNYGYTF	TGCAGTGCTAGAGACCAACACTCGAATAACTATGGCTACACCTTC
.	TRBV6-2/TRBV6-3	TRBJ2-5	TRBD1	16	CASSPRDRGFQETQYF	TGTGCCAGCAGCCCCCGGGACAGGGGGTTCCAAGAGACCCAGTACTTC
few	TRBV7-9	TRBJ2-1	TRBD2	15	CASSYRERGYNEQFF	TGTGCCAGCAGCTACCGGGAGCGGGGCTACAATGAGCAGTTCTTC
.	TRBV20-1	TRBJ2-5	TRBD1	16	CSARDLWTGEQETQYF	TGCAGTGCTAGAGATCTTTGGACAGGGGAGCAAGAGACCCAGTACTTC
few	TRBV27	TRBJ2-4	.	14	CASSLFRSGNIQYF	TGTGCCAGCAGTTTATTCAGGTCGGGTAACATTCAGTACTTC